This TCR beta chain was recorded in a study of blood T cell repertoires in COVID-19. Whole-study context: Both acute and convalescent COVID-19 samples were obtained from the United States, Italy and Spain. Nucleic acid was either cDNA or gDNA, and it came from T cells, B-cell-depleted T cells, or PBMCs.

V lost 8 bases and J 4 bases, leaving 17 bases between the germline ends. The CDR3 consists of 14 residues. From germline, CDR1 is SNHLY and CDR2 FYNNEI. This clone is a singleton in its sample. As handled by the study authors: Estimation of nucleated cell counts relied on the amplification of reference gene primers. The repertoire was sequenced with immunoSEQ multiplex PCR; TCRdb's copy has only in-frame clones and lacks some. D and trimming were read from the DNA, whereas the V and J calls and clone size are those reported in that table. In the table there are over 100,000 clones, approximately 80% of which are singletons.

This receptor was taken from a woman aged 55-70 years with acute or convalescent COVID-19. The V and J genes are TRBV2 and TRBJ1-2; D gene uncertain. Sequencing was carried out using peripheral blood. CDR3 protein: CASFGEVVSYGYTF. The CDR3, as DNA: TGTGCCAGCTTCGGGGAGGTAGTCAGCTATGGCTACACCTTC.